This T cell receptor (beta chain) stems from a study of T cell responses to AZD1222 COVID-19 vaccine. Study-level points and caveats: Spike-specific TCR breadth and depth went up after people got two AZD1222 doses.

Germline CDR1 and CDR2: LNHDA and SQIVND (reference sequence). V lost 5 bases and J lost 0; bases outside the gene matches: 5. This CDR3 region has 16 residues. This clone was seen only a few times. The antigen is not known. Clones were read by immunoSEQ multiplex PCR, and TCRdb kept only the in-frame ones, dropping some. Here the sample spans about 120,000 clones, roughly 90% being singletons. The specimen comprised peripheral blood, sampled on day 0 of AZD1222 vaccination. This rearrangement joins TRBV19 to TRBJ1-4; 8 bases are a match to TRBD1. The TCR comes from an adult in good health. Written as DNA, the CDR3 is TGTGCCAGTAGTTTGCAGGGGGCCGCAACTAATGAAAAACTGTTTTTT. Encoded protein: CASSLQGAATNEKLFF.